These 17 T cell receptor beta chains came from one sample sequenced in a study of T cell responses to AZD1222 COVID-19 vaccine. The method was immunoSEQ multiplex PCR; TCRdb's version includes in-frame clones alone and lacks a portion of them. Here the sample spans about 130,000 clones, under 90% being singletons. The sample was peripheral blood, taken on day 0 of AZD1222 vaccination. The receptor source for this set is an adult in good health.

The J gene is TRBJ2-7, the V gene TRBV10-1, with D maybe TRBD2 (6 bases). Germline V gene data show CDR1 as WNHNN and CDR2 as SYGVQD (reference sequence). The CDR3 has 14 amino acids. V lost 6 bases and J lost 4, with 16 bases in between. CDR3 in DNA: TGCGCCAGCAGCCGGGACTCATCGACTTACGAGCAGTACTTC. This sequence encodes CASSRDSSTYEQYF.

In DNA, the CDR3 is TGCAGTGCTAGTAGACAGGGGGGCAATCAGCCCCAGCATTTT. This translates into CSASRQGGNQPQHF. The chain recombines TRBV20-1 with TRBJ1-5, with 9 bases aligning to TRBD1. V was pared by 3 bases and J by 2 bases, with 2 bases of the junction left unmatched. Germline V gene data show CDR1 as DFQATT and CDR2 as SNEGSKA (reference sequence). CDR3 length: 14 residues.

The CDR3: CASSGDSSYGYTF. As DNA, the CDR3 is TGTGCCAGCAGTGGTGACTCTTCCTATGGCTACACCTTC. The chain recombines TRBV2 with TRBJ1-2; D gene uncertain. The V gene lost 4 bases and the J gene lost 4 bases, with 10 bases spanning the gap. Germline loops: CDR1 SNHLY, CDR2 FYNNEI. CDR3 size: 13 residues.

The J gene is TRBJ1-5, the V gene TRBV18, with no clear D. This CDR3 has 15 amino acids. From germline, CDR1 is KGHSH and CDR2 LQKENI. V lost 3 bases, J lost 5 bases, and 14 bases lay in between. The CDR3 reads CASSPAARVDQPQHF. In DNA form, the CDR3 reads TGTGCCAGCTCACCCGCGGCCCGGGTGGATCAGCCCCAGCATTTT.

The chain recombines TRBV9 with TRBJ2-7; D is undetermined. CDR1 and CDR2 from the germline V gene are SGDLS and YYNGEE. Trimming took off 3 bases at V and 0 bases at J, with 10 bases between the two ends. The CDR3 totals 14 residues. The chain's CDR3 is CASSAQAISYEQYF. The DNA of the CDR3 is TGTGCCAGCAGCGCCCAGGCCATCTCCTACGAGCAGTACTTC. The full variable domain, its missing parts supplied by reference TRBV9 and TRBJ2-7, is DSGVTQTPKHLITATGQRVTLRCSPRSGDLSVYWYQQSLDQGLQFLIQYYNGEERAKGNILERFSAQQFPDLHSELNLSSLELGDSALYFCASSAQAISYEQYFGPGTRLTVT.

The chain links TRBV7-2 to TRBJ1-1; D perhaps matches TRBD1 (6 bases). From germline, CDR1 is SGHTA and CDR2 FQGNSA. CDR3 length equals 14 residues. V was trimmed by 5 bases and J by 2 bases, leaving 12 bases between them. The CDR3: CASSAQGSNTEAFF. The CDR3 nucleotides are TGTGCCAGCAGCGCGCAGGGGTCCAACACTGAAGCTTTCTTT.

This CDR3 reads CASNPAGGNEQYF. The CDR3 nucleotides read TGTGCCAGCAACCCAGCGGGGGGCAACGAGCAGTACTTC. This chain connects TRBV28 to TRBJ2-7; TRBD2 aligns across 9 bases. The V and J ends lost 7 bases and 5 bases, in that order; junction bases with no gene match: 6. Germline V gives CDR1 MDHEN, CDR2 SYDVKM. CDR3 size: 13 residues. The full variable domain, rest sourced from reference TRBV28 and TRBJ2-7, is DVKVTQSSRYLVKRTGEKVFLECVQDMDHENMFWYRQDPGLGLRLIYFSYDVKMKEKGDIPEGYSVSREKKERFSLILESASTNQTSMYLCASNPAGGNEQYFGPGTRLTVT.

The chain joins TRBV7-9 to TRBJ1-5; D is unresolved. CDR3 length: 16 residues. V was pared by 1 base and J by 0 bases, with 10 bases between. Germline V lookup: CDR1 SEHNR, CDR2 FQNEAQ (reference sequence). CDR3 loop: CASSLGRGYSNQPQHF. The DNA for the CDR3 is TGTGCCAGCAGCTTAGGTAGAGGTTATAGCAATCAGCCCCAGCATTTT.

The chain carries TRBV11-1 and TRBJ1-6, with TRBD1 identical over 9 bases. The CDR3 is 14 residues long. V lost 5 bases to trimming and J lost 7 bases; unmatched junction nucleotides: 3. Germline V gives CDR1 SGHAT, CDR2 FQDESV (reference sequence). The CDR3 nucleotides are TGTGCCAGCAGCCCGGACAGGGGAAATTCACCCCTCCACTTT. Translation: CASSPDRGNSPLHF.

The rearrangement links TRBV11-2 to TRBJ2-3; 7 bases are shared with TRBD1. CDR1 is SGHAT and CDR2 is FQNNGV in the germline V gene. The CDR3 is 16 amino acids. V lost 5 bases, J lost 2 bases, and 10 bases stayed unmatched. This chain's CDR3 is CASSPDRKTITDTQYF. CDR3 DNA sequence: TGTGCCAGCAGCCCGGACAGGAAGACTATCACAGATACGCAGTATTTT.

This clone appeared many times. In the same sample, other DNA sequences code for this CDR3. The chain has TRBV9 and TRBJ2-1; the match to TRBD1 covers 8 bases. The V gene end was trimmed by 2 bases and the J gene end by 6 bases; junction bases not matched to a gene: 7. The CDR3 contains 15 residues. Germline CDR1 is SGDLS and CDR2 is YYNGEE. Here the CDR3 reads CASSVSGGLPNEQFF. The DNA for the CDR3 is TGTGCCAGCAGCGTGTCAGGGGGCTTACCCAATGAGCAGTTCTTC.

The chain has TRBV27 and TRBJ1-1; possibly TRBD1 for D (6 bases). The CDR3 contains 15 residues. CDR1 and CDR2 (germline): MNHEY, SMNVEV (reference sequence). Trimming pared 5 bases from V and 6 bases from J, leaving 19 bases between. In DNA form, the CDR3 reads TGTGCCAGCAGTAGGGGCGGGGGGCGTTGGTCTGAAGCTTTCTTT. Protein: CASSRGGGRWSEAFF.

The rearrangement joins TRBV7-3 to TRBJ2-7; tentatively, D is TRBD1 (6 bases). This CDR3 is 15 amino acids long. Trimming took off 5 bases at V and 3 bases at J, with 17 bases between the two ends. The germline V gene has CDR1 SGHTA and CDR2 FQGTGA. CDR3 sequence (DNA): TGTGCCAGCAGCCCCAGGGCAGGGGAGTTCTACGAGCAGTACTTC. It codes for CASSPRAGEFYEQYF.

This clone appeared a single time. The chain joins TRBV20-1 to TRBJ2-7, with a possible D match to TRBD2 (5 bases). Looked up from germline, CDR1 is DFQATT and CDR2 is SNEGSKA (reference sequence). Trimming shortened V by 3 bases and J by 0 bases, and 15 bases separated the two germline ends. The CDR3 totals 15 residues. The CDR3 bases are TGCAGTGCTAGTTCTAGGATTACTAGCTCCTACGAGCAGTACTTC. This translates into CSASSRITSSYEQYF.

The V call is TRBV15, the J call TRBJ2-7; TRBD1 or TRBD2 may be the D gene (7 bases each). The CDR3 covers 15 residues. V gave up 4 bases and J gave up 3 bases, with 16 bases separating them. The V gene's germline CDR1 is LNHNV and CDR2 YYDKDF (reference sequence). The CDR3 bases are TGTGCCACCAGCAAGGAGAGCGGGACAGACTACGAGCAGTACTTC. Amino acids: CATSKESGTDYEQYF.

This chain links TRBV2 with TRBJ1-1, with D unclear. Trimming took 3 bases from V and 4 from J, leaving 6 bases between them. The germline V gene encodes CDR1 SNHLY and CDR2 FYNNEI. The CDR3 spans 12 residues. For the CDR3, the DNA is TGTGCCAGCAGTGATGGGCCCACTGAAGCTTTCTTT. Translated, it gives CASSDGPTEAFF.

This chain connects TRBV6-5 to TRBJ2-5, with D uncertain. The V end was cut by 7 bases, the J end by 2 bases, with 8 bases between. CDR1 and CDR2 from the germline V gene are MNHEY and SVGAGI. There are 12 residues in the CDR3. The CDR3 reads CASTSKQETQYF. CDR3 coding DNA: TGTGCCAGCACGTCGAAACAAGAGACCCAGTACTTC.